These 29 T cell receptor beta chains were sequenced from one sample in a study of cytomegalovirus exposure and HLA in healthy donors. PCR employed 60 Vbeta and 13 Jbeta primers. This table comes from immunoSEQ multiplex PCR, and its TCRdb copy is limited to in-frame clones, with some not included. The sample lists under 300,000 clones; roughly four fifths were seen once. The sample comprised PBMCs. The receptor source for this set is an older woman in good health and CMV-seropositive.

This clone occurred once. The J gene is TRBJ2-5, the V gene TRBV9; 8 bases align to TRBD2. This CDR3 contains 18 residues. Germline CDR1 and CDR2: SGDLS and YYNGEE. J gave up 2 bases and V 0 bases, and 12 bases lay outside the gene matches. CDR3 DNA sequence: TGTGCCAGCAGCGTAGGGGTAATAGCGGGAAGCGTACAAGAGACCCAGTACTTC. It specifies CASSVGVIAGSVQETQYF.

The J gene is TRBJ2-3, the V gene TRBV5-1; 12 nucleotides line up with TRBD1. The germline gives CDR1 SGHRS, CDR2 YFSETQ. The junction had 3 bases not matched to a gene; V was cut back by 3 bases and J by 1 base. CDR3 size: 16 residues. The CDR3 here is CASSSGTGGRTDTQYF. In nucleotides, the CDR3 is TGCGCCAGCAGCTCCGGGACAGGGGGCCGCACAGATACGCAGTATTTT.

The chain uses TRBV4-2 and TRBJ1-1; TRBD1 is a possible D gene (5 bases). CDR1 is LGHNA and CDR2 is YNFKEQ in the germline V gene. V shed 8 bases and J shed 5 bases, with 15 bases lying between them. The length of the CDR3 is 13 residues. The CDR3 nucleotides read TGTGCCAGCTCCTTGTGGGGGAGGACTGAAGCTTTCTTT. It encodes CASSLWGRTEAFF.

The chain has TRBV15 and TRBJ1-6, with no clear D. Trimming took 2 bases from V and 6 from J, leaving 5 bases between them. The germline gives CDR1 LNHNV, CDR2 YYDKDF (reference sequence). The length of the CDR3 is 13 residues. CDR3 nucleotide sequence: TGTGCCACCAGCAGACTTTCTAATTCACCCCTCCACTTT. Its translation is CATSRLSNSPLHF.

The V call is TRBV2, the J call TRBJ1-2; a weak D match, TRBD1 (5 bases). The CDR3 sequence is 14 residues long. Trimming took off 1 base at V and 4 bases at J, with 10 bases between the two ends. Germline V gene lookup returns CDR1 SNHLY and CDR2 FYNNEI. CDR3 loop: CASSEDRSIYGYTF. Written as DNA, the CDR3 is TGTGCCAGCAGTGAAGACAGGAGTATCTATGGCTACACCTTC.

CDR3 bases: TGTGCCTGGAGTGTGGGGGCAGAGACCCAGTACTTC. Its translation: CAWSVGAETQYF. V usage is TRBV30 and J usage is TRBJ2-5, with D perhaps TRBD1 (6 bases). Germline V CDR1 and CDR2: GTSNPN, SVGIG (reference sequence). The CDR3 has 12 amino acids. Deletions cut 0 bases from V and 4 bases from J, with 6 bases between. Full variable domain (missing parts from reference TRBV30 and TRBJ2-5): SQTIHQWPATLVQPVGSPLSLECTVEGTSNPNLYWYRQAAGRGLQLLFYSVGIGQISSEVPQNLSASRPQDRQFILSSKKLLLSDSGFYLCAWSVGAETQYFGPGTRLLVL.

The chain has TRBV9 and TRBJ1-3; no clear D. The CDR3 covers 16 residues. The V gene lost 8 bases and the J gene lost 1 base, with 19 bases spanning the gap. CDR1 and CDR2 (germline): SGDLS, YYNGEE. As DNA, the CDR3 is TGTGCCAGGCATAGGGTGAGGGAAAGGTCTGGAAACACCATATATTTT. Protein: CARHRVRERSGNTIYF.

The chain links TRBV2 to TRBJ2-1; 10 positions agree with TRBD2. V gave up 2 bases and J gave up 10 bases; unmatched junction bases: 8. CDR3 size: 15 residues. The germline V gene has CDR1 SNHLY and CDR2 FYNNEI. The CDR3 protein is CASSETLAGAGEQFF. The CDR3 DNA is TGTGCCAGCAGTGAAACCCTAGCGGGAGCGGGCGAGCAGTTCTTC.

The CDR3 here is CASSLTPTSEHEQYF. CDR3 sequence (DNA): TGTGCCAGCAGCTTAACTCCGACTAGCGAGCACGAGCAGTACTTC. V usage is TRBV7-3 and J usage is TRBJ2-7; 8 bases agree with TRBD2. Trimming at V came to 0 bases and at J to 5 bases, leaving 6 bases not matched to a gene. The CDR3 has 15 residues. The germline V gene encodes CDR1 SGHTA and CDR2 FQGTGA.

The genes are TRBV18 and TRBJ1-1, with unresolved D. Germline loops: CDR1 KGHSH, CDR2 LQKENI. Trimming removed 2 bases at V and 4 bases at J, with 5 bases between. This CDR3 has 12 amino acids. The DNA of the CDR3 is TGTGCCAGCTCACCAGGGAGCACTGAAGCTTTCTTT. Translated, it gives CASSPGSTEAFF.

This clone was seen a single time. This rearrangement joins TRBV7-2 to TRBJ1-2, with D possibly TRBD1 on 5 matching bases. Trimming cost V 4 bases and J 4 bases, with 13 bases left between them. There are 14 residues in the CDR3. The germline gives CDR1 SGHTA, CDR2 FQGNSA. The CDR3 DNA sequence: TGTGCCAGCAGCTCGACGCAGGGTAGCTATGGCTACACCTTC. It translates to CASSSTQGSYGYTF.

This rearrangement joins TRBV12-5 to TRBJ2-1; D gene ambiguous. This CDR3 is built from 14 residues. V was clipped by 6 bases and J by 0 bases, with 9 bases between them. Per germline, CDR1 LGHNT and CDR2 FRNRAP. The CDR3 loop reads CASGHLSSYNEQFF. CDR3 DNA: TGTGCTAGTGGCCACCTGAGCTCCTACAATGAGCAGTTCTTC.

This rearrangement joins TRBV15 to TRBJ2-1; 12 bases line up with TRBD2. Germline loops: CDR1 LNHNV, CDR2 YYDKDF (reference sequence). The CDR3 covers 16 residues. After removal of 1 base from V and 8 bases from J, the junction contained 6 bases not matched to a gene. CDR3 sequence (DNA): TGTGCCACCAGCAGAGGACTAGCGGGAGTTGTCTATGAGCAGTTCTTC. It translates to CATSRGLAGVVYEQFF.

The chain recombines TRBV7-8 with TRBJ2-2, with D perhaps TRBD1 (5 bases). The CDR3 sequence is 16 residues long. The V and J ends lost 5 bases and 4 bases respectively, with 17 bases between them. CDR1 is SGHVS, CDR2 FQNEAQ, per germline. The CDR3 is CASSPERAGLTGELFF. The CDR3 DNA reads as TGTGCCAGCAGCCCCGAAAGGGCAGGGCTCACCGGGGAGCTGTTTTTT.

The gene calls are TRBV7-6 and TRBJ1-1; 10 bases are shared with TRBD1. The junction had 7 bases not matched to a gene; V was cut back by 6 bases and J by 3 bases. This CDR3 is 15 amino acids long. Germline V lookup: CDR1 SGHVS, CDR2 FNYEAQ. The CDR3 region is CASSYLGQGDTEAFF. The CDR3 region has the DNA TGTGCCAGCAGTTACCTCGGACAGGGGGACACTGAAGCTTTCTTT.

The CDR3 DNA follows: TGCGCCAGCAGCTTGGACGGGACTAGCAGCAATGAGCAGTTCTTC. Its translation is CASSLDGTSSNEQFF. This chain uses TRBV5-1 with TRBJ2-1, with 9 bases that match TRBD2. The CDR3 is 15 amino acids. With V trimmed by 0 bases and J by 6 bases, 4 bases remained unmatched. CDR1 and CDR2 from the germline V gene are SGHRS and YFSETQ.

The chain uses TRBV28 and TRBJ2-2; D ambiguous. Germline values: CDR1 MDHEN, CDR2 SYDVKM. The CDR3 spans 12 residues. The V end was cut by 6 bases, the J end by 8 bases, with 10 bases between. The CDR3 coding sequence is TGTGCCAGCAGGGGTGAGGTGGGGGAGCTGTTTTTT. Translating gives CASRGEVGELFF.

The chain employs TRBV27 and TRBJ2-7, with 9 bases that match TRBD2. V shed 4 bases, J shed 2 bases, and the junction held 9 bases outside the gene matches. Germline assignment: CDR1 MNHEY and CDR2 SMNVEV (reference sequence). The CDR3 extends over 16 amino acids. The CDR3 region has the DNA TGTGCCAGCAGTTACTCCCCGGGACTAGCCCCCTACGAGCAGTACTTC. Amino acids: CASSYSPGLAPYEQYF.

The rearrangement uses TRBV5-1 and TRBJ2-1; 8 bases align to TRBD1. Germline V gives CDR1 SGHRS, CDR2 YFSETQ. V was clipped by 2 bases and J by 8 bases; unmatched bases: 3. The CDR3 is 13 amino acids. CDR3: CASSFRGPDEQFF. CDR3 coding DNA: TGCGCCAGCAGCTTCAGGGGGCCGGATGAGCAGTTCTTC.

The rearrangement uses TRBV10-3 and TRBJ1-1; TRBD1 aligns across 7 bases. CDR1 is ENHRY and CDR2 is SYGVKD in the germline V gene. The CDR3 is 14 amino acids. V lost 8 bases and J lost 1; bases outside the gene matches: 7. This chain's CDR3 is CAIRDRDGNTEAFF. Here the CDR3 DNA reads TGTGCCATCCGAGACAGGGACGGGAACACTGAAGCTTTCTTT.

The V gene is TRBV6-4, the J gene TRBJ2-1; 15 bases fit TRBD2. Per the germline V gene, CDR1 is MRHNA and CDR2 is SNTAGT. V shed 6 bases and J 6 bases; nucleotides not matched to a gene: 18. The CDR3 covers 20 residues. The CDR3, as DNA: TGTGCCAGCAGGGGGTTTAAGGGGACTAGCGGGAGGCGGTTGGGCAATGAGCAGTTCTTC. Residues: CASRGFKGTSGRRLGNEQFF.

For the CDR3, the DNA is TGTGCCAGCAGTTTACGTCGGGCGGGGGCTGAAGCTTTCTTT. Its translation: CASSLRRAGAEAFF. The chain couples TRBV28 to TRBJ1-1; perhaps TRBD1 as D (5 bases). Looked up from germline, CDR1 is MDHEN and CDR2 is SYDVKM. The V and J ends lost 2 bases and 6 bases respectively, with 13 bases between them. This CDR3 region has 14 residues. Full variable domain (missing parts from reference TRBV28 and TRBJ1-1): DVKVTQSSRYLVKRTGEKVFLECVQDMDHENMFWYRQDPGLGLRLIYFSYDVKMKEKGDIPEGYSVSREKKERFSLILESASTNQTSMYLCASSLRRAGAEAFFGQGTRLTVV.

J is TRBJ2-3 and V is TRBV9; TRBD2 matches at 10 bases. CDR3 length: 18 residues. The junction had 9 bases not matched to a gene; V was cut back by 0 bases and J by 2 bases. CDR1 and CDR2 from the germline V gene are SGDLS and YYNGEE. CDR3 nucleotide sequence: TGTGCCAGCAGCGTAGGGGCTAGCGGGAGCACAAACACAGATACGCAGTATTTT. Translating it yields CASSVGASGSTNTDTQYF.

In DNA, the CDR3 is TGTGCCAGCAGCTTACCCCTAGCGGCGTCCTACGAGCAGTACTTC. It codes for CASSLPLAASYEQYF. The chain couples TRBV7-9 to TRBJ2-7; TRBD2 matches at 7 bases. The germline V gene has CDR1 SEHNR and CDR2 FQNEAQ (reference sequence). Germline trimming cut 2 bases from V and 1 base from J; bases unmatched to any gene: 5. This CDR3 contains 15 residues.

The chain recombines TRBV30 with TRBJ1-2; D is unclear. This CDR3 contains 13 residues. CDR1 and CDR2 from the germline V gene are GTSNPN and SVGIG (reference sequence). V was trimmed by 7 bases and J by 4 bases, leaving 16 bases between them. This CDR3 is CASYSSVLYGYTF. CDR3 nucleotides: TGTGCCTCCTACTCCTCTGTACTCTATGGCTACACCTTC.

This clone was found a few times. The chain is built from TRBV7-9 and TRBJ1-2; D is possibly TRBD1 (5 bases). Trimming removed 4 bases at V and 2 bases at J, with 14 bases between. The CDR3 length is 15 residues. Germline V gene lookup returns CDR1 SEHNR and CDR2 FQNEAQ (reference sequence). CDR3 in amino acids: CASSSLDSSNYGYTF. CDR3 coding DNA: TGTGCCAGCAGCTCTCTAGACAGCTCCAACTATGGCTACACCTTC.

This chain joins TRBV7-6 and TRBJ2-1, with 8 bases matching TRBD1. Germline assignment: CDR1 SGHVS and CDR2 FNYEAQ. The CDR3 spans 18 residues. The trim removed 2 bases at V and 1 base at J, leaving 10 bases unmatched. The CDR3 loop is CASSLRALTGVSYNEQFF. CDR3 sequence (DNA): TGTGCCAGCAGCTTAAGGGCCCTGACAGGGGTTTCCTACAATGAGCAGTTCTTC.

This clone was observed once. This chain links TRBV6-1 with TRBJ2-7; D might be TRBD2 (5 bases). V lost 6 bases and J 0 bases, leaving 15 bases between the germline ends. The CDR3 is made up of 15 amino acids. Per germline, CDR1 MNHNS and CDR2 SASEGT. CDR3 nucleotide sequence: TGTGCCAGCAGAGGAGTCCGAGGGAGCTCCTACGAGCAGTACTTC. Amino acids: CASRGVRGSSYEQYF.

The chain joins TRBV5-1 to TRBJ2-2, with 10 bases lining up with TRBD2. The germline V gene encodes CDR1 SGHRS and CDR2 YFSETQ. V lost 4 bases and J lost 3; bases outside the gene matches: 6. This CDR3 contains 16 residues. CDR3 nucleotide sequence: TGCGCCAGCAGCGGACAGGGACTAGCGTACACCGGGGAGCTGTTTTTT. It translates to CASSGQGLAYTGELFF.